One and the same sample provided the 5 T cell receptor beta chains below, sequenced in a study of T-cell reconstitution after alpha-beta-depleted transplantation in children. Preparation of the TCRbeta library was carried out with unique molecular identifiers. Using its own MiXCR run on the PCR reads, TCRdb lists one record per CDR3 protein. The table records over 400,000 distinct CDR3 sequences, around an eighth of them present only once. The material sequenced was PBMCs from the stem cell graft donor, taken from the stem cell graft. These receptor sequences come from a human donor who donated a stem cell graft to a child with combined immunodeficiency.

V gene TRBV20-1 combines with J gene TRBJ2-3; 8 positions agree with TRBD2. Looked up from germline, CDR1 is DFQATT and CDR2 is SNEGSKA (reference sequence). V lost 5 bases to trimming and J lost 5 bases; unmatched junction nucleotides: 6. The CDR3 extends over 13 amino acids. This CDR3 reads CSAPGGALDTQYF. The CDR3 DNA reads TGCAGTGCTCCGGGGGGGGCCTTAGATACGCAGTATTTT.

This clonotype was found a few times. The chain is built from TRBV3-1 and TRBJ2-3; D is undetermined. Germline assignment: CDR1 LGHDT and CDR2 YNNKEL (reference sequence). V was trimmed by 3 bases and J by 5 bases, leaving 9 bases between them. This CDR3 region has 13 residues. This CDR3 reads CASSQANRDTQYF. CDR3 in DNA: TGTGCCAGCAGCCAGGCCAACAGAGATACGCAGTATTTT.

The J gene is TRBJ2-3, the V gene TRBV20-1; no reliable D call. V was trimmed by 6 bases and J by 2 bases, leaving 21 bases between them. This CDR3 is 16 amino acids long. CDR1 is DFQATT, CDR2 SNEGSKA, per germline (reference sequence). The CDR3 sequence: CSAKFPGLGNTDTQYF. CDR3 bases: TGCAGTGCCAAATTCCCGGGCCTTGGGAACACAGATACGCAGTATTTT.

CDR3 in DNA: TGTGCCAGCAGCCAAGCCCCCCCAACCCCTACTTCCACAGATACGCAGTATTTT. Protein product: CASSQAPPTPTSTDTQYF. This rearrangement joins TRBV4-2 to TRBJ2-3; D not certain. Germline V gene lookup returns CDR1 LGHNA and CDR2 YNFKEQ. The CDR3 length is 18 residues. V gave up 1 base and J gave up 2 bases, with 19 bases separating them.

Written as DNA, the CDR3 is TGTGCCAGCAGCGTAGATCGTAGCGGGGGTCCAGAGACCCAGTACTTC. This sequence encodes CASSVDRSGGPETQYF. The rearrangement uses TRBV9 and TRBJ2-5; 9 bases are shared with TRBD2. With 0 bases clipped from V and 4 bases from J, the junction kept 7 bases outside the gene matches. The CDR3 spans 16 residues. Germline V gives CDR1 SGDLS, CDR2 YYNGEE.